The T cell receptor (beta chain) described here comes from a study of T cells in Graves' hyperthyroidism and ophthalmopathy. Regions amplified from RNA transcripts were the TCR beta CDR3 regions. A first-round RT-PCR of the TCR CDR3 used the HTBI primer set. Using its own MiXCR run on the multiplex PCR reads, TCRdb lists one record per CDR3 protein. The sample holds more than 300,000 distinct CDR3 sequences; about a fifth are singletons and the top ten take 35% to 50%. This clonotype was picked up many times. The sequenced sample was blood. This sequence was found in a man younger than 30 with Graves' ophthalmopathy.

CDR3 loop: CASSPPESPLHF. CDR3 in DNA: TGTGCCAGCTCACCACCGGAGTCACCCCTCCACTTT. V is TRBV18 and J is TRBJ1-6; no clear D gene. V was shortened by 0 bases and J by 10 bases, with 4 bases between the two germline ends. The CDR3 sequence is 12 residues long. Looked up from germline, CDR1 is KGHSH and CDR2 is LQKENI.